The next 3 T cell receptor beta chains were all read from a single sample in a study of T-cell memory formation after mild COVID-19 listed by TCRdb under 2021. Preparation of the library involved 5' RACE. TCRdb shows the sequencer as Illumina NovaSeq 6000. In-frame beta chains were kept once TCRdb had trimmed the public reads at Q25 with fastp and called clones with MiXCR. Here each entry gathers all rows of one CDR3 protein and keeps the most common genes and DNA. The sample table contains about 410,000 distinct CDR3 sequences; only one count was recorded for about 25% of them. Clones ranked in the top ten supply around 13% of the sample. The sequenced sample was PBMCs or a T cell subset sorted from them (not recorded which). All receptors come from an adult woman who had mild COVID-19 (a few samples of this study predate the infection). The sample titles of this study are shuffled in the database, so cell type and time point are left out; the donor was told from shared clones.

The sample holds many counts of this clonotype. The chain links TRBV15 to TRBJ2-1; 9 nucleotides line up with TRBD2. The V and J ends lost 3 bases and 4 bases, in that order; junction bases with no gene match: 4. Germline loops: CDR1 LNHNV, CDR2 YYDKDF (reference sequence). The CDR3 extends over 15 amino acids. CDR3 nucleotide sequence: TGTGCCACCAGCAGGGAGCGGGAGGATTACAATGAGCAGTTCTTC. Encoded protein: CATSREREDYNEQFF.

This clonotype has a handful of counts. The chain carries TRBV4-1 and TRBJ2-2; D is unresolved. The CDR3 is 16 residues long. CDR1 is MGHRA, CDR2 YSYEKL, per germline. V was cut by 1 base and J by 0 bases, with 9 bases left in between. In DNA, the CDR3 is TGCGCCAGCAGCCAAGTGGTGACAACGAACACCGGGGAGCTGTTTTTT. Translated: CASSQVVTTNTGELFF.

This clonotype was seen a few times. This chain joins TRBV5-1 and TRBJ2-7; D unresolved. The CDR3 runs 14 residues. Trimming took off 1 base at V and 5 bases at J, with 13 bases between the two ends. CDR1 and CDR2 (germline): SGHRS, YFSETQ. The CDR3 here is CASSLMSLGDEQYF. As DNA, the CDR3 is TGCGCCAGCAGCTTGATGTCATTAGGAGACGAGCAGTACTTC.